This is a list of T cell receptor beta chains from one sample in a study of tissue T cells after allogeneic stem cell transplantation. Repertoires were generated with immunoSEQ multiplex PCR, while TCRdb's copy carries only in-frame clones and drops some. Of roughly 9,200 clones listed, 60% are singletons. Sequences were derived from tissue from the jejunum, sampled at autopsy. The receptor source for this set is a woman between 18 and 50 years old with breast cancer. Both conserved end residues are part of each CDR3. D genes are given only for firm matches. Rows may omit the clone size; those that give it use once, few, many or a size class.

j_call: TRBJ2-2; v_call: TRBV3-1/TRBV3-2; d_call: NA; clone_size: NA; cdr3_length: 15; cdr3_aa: CASSQDHWNTGELFF; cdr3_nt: TGTGCCAGCAGCCAAGATCATTGGAACACCGGGGAGCTGTTTTTT
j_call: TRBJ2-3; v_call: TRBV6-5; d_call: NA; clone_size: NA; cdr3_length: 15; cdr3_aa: CASKEGSEPTDTQYF; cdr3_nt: TGTGCCAGCAAGGAAGGGAGCGAGCCTACAGATACGCAGTATTTT
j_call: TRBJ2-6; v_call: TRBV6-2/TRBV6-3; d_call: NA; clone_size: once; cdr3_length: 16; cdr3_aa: CASSPTVSSGANVLTF; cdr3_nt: TGTGCCAGCAGCCCGACCGTTTCCTCTGGGGCCAACGTCCTGACTTTC
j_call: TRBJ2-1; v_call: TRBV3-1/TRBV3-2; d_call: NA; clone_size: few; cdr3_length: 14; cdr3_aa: CATKLRDQSMEQFF; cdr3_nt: TGTGCCACCAAACTCCGGGACCAGAGTATGGAGCAGTTCTTC
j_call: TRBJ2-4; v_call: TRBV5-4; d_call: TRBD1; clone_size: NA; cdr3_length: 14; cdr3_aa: CASSFGTAKNIQYF; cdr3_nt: TGTGCCAGCAGCTTTGGGACAGCTAAAAACATTCAGTACTTC
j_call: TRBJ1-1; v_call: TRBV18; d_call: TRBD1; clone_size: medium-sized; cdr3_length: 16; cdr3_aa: CASSPGTGTFNTEAFF; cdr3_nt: TGTGCCAGCTCACCAGGGACAGGGACCTTTAACACTGAAGCTTTCTTT
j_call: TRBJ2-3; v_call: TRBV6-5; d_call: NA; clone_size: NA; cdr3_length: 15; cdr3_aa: CASRPDVASTDTQYF; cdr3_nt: TGTGCCAGCAGACCGGACGTAGCTAGCACAGATACGCAGTATTTT
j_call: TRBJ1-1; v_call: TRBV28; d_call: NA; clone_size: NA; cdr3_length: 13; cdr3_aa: CASSLGFGTEAFF; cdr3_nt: TGTGCCAGCAGTTTGGGTTTCGGGACTGAAGCTTTCTTT
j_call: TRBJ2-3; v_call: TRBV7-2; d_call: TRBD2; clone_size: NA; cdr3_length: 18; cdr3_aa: CASSSPLLGLISTDTQYF; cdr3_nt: TGTGCCAGCAGCTCCCCGCTCCTGGGACTAATAAGCACAGATACGCAGTATTTT
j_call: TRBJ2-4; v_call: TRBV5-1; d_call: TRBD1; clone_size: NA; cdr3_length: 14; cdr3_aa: CASSTGTGGNIQYF; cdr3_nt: TGCGCCAGCAGCACCGGGACAGGGGGAAACATTCAGTACTTC
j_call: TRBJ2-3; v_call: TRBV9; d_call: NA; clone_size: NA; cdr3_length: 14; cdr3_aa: CASSVGLSTDTQYF; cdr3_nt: TGTGCCAGCAGCGTCGGACTCAGCACAGATACGCAGTATTTT
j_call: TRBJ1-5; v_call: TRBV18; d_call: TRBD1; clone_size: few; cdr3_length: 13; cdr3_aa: CASSPDRGMPQHF; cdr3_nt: TGTGCCAGCTCACCGGACAGGGGGATGCCCCAGCATTTT
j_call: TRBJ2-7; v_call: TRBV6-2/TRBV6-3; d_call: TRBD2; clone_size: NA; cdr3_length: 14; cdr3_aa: CASSYVGGAYEQYF; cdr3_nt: TGTGCCAGCAGTTACGTGGGGGGGGCCTACGAGCAGTACTTC
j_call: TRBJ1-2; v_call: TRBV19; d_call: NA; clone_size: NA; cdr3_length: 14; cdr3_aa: CASTRGGSNYGYTF; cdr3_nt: TGTGCCAGTACCAGGGGCGGGTCTAACTATGGCTACACCTTC
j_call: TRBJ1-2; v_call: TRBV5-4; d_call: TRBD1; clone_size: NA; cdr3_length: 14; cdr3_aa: CASSLRAGGLGYTF; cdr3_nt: TGTGCCAGCAGCTTGCGCGCAGGGGGCCTTGGCTACACCTTC
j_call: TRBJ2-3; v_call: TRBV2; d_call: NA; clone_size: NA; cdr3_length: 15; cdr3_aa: CASSLLTGFTDTQYF; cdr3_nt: TGTGCCAGCAGTCTACTAACAGGGTTCACAGATACGCAGTATTTT
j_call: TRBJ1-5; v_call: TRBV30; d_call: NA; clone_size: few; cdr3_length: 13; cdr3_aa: CAWSVQGDQPQHF; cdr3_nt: TGTGCCTGGAGTGTCCAGGGCGATCAGCCCCAGCATTTT
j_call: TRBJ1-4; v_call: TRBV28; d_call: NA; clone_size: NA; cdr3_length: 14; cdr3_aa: CASSSRAVNEKLFF; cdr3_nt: TGTGCCAGCAGTTCCCGGGCCGTTAATGAAAAACTGTTTTTT
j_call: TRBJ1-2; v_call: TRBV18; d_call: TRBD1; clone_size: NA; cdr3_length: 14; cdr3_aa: CASSKTQGAYGYTF; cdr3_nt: TGTGCCAGCTCAAAAACGCAGGGGGCCTATGGCTACACCTTC
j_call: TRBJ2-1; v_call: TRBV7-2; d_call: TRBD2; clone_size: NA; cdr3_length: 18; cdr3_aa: CASSFPTSGGAGYNEQFF; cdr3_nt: TGTGCCAGCAGCTTCCCGACTAGCGGGGGGGCCGGGTACAATGAGCAGTTCTTC
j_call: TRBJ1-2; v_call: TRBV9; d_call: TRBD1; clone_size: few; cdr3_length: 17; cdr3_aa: CASSVVGRGTGGNGYTF; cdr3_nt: TGTGCCAGCAGCGTAGTTGGGCGGGGGACAGGGGGCAATGGCTACACCTTC
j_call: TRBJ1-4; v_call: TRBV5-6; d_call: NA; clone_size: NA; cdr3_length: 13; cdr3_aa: CASSNPRGGKLFF; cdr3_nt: TGTGCCAGCAGCAATCCCCGGGGCGGAAAACTGTTTTTT
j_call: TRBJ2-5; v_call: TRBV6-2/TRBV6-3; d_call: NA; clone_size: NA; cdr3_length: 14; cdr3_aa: CASSYSVEGETQYF; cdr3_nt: TGTGCCAGCAGTTACTCGGTCGAGGGGGAGACCCAGTACTTC
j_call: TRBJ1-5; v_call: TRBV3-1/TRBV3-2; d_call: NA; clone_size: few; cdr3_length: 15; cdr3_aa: CASSQDLTGNQPQHF; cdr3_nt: TGTGCCAGCAGCCAAGATCTAACGGGCAATCAGCCCCAGCATTTT
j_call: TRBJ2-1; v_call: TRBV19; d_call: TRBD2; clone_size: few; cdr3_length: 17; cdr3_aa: CASRSSGGEAAYNEQFF; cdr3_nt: TGTGCCAGTAGAAGTAGCGGGGGAGAAGCGGCCTACAATGAGCAGTTCTTC
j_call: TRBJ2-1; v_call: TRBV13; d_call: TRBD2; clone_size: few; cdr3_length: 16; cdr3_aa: CASSPRRASGGWEQFF; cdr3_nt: TGTGCCAGCAGCCCGCGCCGGGCTAGCGGGGGGTGGGAGCAGTTCTTC
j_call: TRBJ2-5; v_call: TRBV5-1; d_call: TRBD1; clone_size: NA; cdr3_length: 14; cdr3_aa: CASRPGTGWETQYF; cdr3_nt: TGCGCCAGCAGACCAGGGACAGGGTGGGAGACCCAGTACTTC
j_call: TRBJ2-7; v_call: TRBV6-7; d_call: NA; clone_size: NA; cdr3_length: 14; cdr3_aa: CATHQGAGTYEQYF; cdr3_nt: TGTGCCACCCATCAAGGGGCTGGGACCTACGAGCAGTACTTC
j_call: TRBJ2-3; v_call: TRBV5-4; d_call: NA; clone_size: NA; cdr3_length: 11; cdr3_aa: CASSFRDTQYF; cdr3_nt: TGTGCCAGCAGCTTTAGAGATACGCAGTATTTT
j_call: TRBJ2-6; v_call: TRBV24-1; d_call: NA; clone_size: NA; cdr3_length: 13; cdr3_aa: CASSGAGANVLTF; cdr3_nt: TGTGCCTCGTCAGGGGCTGGGGCCAACGTCCTGACTTTC
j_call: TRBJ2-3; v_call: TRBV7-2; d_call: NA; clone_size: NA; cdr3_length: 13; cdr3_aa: CASSFSSGDTQYF; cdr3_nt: TGTGCCAGCAGCTTCTCTAGTGGTGATACGCAGTATTTT
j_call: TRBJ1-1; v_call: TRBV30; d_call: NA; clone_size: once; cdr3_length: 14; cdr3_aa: CAWRGDWGNTEAFF; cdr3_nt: TGTGCCTGGAGGGGGGATTGGGGGAACACTGAAGCTTTCTTT
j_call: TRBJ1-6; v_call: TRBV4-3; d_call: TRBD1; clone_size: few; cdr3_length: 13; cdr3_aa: CASSGDRGSPLHF; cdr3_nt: TGCGCCAGCAGCGGAGACAGGGGGTCACCCCTCCACTTT
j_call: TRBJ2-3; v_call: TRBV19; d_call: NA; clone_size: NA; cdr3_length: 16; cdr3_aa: CASTNSRGRQSDTQYF; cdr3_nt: TGTGCCAGTACCAACTCACGCGGCAGGCAGAGTGATACGCAGTATTTT
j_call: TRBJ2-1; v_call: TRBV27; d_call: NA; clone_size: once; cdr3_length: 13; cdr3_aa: CASKGEGGNEQFF; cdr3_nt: TGTGCCAGCAAAGGGGAGGGGGGCAATGAGCAGTTCTTC
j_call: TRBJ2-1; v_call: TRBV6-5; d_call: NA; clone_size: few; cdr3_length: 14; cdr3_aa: CASSYGGEDNEQFF; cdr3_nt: TGTGCCAGCAGTTACGGCGGGGAGGACAATGAGCAGTTCTTC
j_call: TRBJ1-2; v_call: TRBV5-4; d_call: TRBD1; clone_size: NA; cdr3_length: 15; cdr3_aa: CASSRGVQGEDGYTF; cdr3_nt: TGTGCCAGCAGCCGAGGAGTGCAGGGGGAAGATGGCTACACCTTC
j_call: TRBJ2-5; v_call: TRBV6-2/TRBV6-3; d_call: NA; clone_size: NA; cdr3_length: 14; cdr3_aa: CASSYSKTQETQYF; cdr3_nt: TGTGCCAGCAGTTACTCGAAGACCCAAGAGACCCAGTACTTC
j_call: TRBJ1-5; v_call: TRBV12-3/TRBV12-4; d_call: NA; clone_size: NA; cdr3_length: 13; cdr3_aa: CASSRFGNQPQHF; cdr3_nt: TGTGCCAGCAGTCGGTTTGGCAATCAGCCCCAGCATTTT
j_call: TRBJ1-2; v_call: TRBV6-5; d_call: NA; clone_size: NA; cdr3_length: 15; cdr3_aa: CASSYSRTTNYGYTF; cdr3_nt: TGTGCCAGCAGTTACTCGAGGACAACGAACTATGGCTACACCTTC
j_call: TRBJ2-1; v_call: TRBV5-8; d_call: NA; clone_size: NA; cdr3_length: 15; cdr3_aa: CASSQSLGRNNEQFF; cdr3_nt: TGTGCCAGCAGCCAATCGCTGGGGAGGAACAATGAGCAGTTCTTC
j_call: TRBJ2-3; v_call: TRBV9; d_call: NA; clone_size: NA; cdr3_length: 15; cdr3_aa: CASSVVYGDSDTQYF; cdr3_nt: TGTGCCAGCAGCGTAGTGTACGGGGATTCAGATACGCAGTATTTT
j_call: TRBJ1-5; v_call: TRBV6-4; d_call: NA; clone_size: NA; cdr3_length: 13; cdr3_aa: CASSETEDQPQHF; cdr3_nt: TGTGCCAGCAGTGAGACGGAGGACCAGCCCCAGCATTTT
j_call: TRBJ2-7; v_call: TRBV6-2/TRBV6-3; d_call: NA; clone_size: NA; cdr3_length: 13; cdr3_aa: CASSYISSYEQYF; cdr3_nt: TGTGCCAGCAGTTACATAAGCTCCTACGAGCAGTACTTC
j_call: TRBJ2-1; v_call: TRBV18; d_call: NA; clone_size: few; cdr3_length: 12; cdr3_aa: CASSPTSSEQFF; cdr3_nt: TGTGCCAGCTCACCCACTAGTAGTGAGCAGTTCTTC
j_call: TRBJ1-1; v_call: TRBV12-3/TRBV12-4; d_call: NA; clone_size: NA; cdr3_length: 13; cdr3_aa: CASSLNGASEAFF; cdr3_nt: TGTGCCAGCAGTTTAAACGGGGCCAGTGAAGCTTTCTTT